The clone carrying this TCR beta chain appeared a few times. This entry is derived from a study of identical twins. TCRdb analysed the 5' RACE reads with MiXCR anew, one entry per CDR3 protein. The sample includes some 760,000 distinct CDR3 sequences, roughly 20% of them seen just once. Germline V lookup: CDR1 SGDLS, CDR2 YYNGEE. This CDR3 is 11 amino acids long. Trimming left V 0 bases short and J 9 bases short, with 4 bases between. The same data also contributed to another study, on T cells expressing NK-cell markers.

Sequenced material: PBMCs. The origin of this receptor is a woman under 30 in good health. The chain recombines TRBV9 with TRBJ2-1; D not resolved. Here the CDR3 reads CASSVAREQFF. In DNA form, the CDR3 reads TGTGCCAGCAGCGTAGCCCGTGAGCAGTTCTTC. The entire variable domain, with the rest obtained from reference TRBV9 and TRBJ2-1, is as follows: DSGVTQTPKHLITATGQRVTLRCSPRSGDLSVYWYQQSLDQGLQFLIQYYNGEERAKGNILERFSAQQFPDLHSELNLSSLELGDSALYFCASSVAREQFFGPGTRLTVL.